This TCR beta chain was sequenced in a study of shared clonotypes between healthy human individuals. Method: immunoSEQ multiplex PCR; TCRdb's copy keeps in-frame clones and lacks some. The data show some 2,000,000 clones, about 95% seen once. Only CD45RO-negative cells positively selected for CCR7 counted as naive CD8 cells, so terminally differentiated effector memory CD45RA+ cells were excluded. The CDR3 consists of 13 residues. Germline loops: CDR1 SNHLY, CDR2 FYNNEI. V was trimmed by 5 bases and J by 2 bases, leaving 10 bases between them. Sequences were obtained from naive CD8+ T cells sorted from blood. The sequence derives from a man aged 18 to 30 in good health. The chain carries TRBV2 and TRBJ2-7, with D possibly called TRBD1 or TRBD2 (5 bases each). As DNA, the CDR3 is TGTGCCAGCAGTTCCGGGACGGCCTACGAGCAGTACTTC. Translating it yields CASSSGTAYEQYF.